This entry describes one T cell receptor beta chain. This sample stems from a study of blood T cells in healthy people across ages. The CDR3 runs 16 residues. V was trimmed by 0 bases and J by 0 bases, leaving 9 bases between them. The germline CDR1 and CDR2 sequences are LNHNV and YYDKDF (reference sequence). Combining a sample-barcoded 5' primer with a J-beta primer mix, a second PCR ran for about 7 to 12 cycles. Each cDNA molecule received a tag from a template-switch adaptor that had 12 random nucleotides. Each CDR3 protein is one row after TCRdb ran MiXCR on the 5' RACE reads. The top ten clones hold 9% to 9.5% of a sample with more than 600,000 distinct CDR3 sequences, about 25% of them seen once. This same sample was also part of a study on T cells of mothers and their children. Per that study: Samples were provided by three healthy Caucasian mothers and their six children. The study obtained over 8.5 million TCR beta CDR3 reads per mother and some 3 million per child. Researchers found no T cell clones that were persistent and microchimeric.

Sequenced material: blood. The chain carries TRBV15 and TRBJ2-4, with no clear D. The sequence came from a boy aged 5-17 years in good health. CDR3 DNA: TGTGCCACCAGCAGAGAATGGGCACTAGCCAAAAACATTCAGTACTTC. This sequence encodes CATSREWALAKNIQYF.